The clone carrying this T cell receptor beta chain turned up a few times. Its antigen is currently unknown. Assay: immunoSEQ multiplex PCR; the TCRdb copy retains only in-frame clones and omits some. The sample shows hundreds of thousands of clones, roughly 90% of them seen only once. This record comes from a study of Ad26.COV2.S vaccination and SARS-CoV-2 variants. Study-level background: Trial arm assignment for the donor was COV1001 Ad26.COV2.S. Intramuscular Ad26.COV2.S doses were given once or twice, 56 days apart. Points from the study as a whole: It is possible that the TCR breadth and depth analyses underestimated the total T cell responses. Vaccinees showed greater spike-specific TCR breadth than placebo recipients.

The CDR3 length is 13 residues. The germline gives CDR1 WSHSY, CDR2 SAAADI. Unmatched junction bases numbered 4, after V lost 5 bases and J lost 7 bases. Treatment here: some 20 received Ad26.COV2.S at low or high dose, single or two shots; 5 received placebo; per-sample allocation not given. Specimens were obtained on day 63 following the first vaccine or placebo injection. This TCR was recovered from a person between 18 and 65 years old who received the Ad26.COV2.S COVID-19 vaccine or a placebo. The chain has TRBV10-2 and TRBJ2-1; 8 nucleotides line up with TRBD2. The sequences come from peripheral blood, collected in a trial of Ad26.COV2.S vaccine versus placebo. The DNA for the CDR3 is TGCGCCAGCAGTCCAAAGCGGGAGAATGAGCAGTTCTTC. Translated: CASSPKRENEQFF.